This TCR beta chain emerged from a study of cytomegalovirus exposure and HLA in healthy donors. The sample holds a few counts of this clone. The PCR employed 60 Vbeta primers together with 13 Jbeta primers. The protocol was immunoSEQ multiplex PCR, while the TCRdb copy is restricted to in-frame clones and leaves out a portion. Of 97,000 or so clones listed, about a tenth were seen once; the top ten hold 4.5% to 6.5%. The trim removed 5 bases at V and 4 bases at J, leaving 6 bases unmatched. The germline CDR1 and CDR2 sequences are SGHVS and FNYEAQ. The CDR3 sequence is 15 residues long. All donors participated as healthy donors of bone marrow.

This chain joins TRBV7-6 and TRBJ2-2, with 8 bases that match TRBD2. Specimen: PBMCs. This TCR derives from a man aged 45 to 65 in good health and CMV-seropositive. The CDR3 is CASSTRLAFTGELFF. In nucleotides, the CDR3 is TGTGCCAGCAGCACCCGACTAGCGTTCACCGGGGAGCTGTTTTTT.